The 13 T cell receptor beta chains in this list originate from one sample, sequenced in a study of post-analysis software for immune sequencing data (dated by TCRdb to between 2014 and 2017). Beyond this particular receptor, the publication reports: Significantly higher frequencies in patients than in controls were found for roughly 5 TRBV segments, including TRBV5-6, TRBV5-1 and TRBV20-1.

Their recognized antigens are unknown. Library generation was performed with PCR. The sequencer was an Illumina HiSeq 2500. To reduce PCR and sequencing biases, unique molecular identifiers were incorporated into the TCR beta cDNA libraries. Using fastp trimming at Q25 and MiXCR clonotype assembly, TCRdb reanalyzed the public sequencing data and kept in-frame beta chains. Each entry merges the rows of one CDR3 protein and shows their most common DNA and genes. Within this sample are some 370,000 distinct CDR3 sequences, with roughly 30% of them counted one time only. Roughly 13% of the sample is held by the ten biggest clonotypes. The specimen was blood. These receptors all come from a girl aged 10-17 years with multiple sclerosis.

J is TRBJ2-5 and V is TRBV6-6; a weak D match, TRBD2 (7 bases). Germline CDR1 MNHNY, CDR2 SVGAGI (reference sequence). The germline V and J ends were trimmed by 2 bases and 5 bases, with 9 bases remaining between them. The CDR3 is made up of 13 amino acids. CDR3 DNA sequence: TGTGCCAGCAGTTACGGGGGGGCGGAGACCCAGTACTTC. This sequence encodes CASSYGGAETQYF.

This chain joins TRBV25-1 and TRBJ1-2; TRBD1 aligns across 8 bases. The CDR3 contains 14 residues. Germline-derived CDR1 and CDR2 are MGHDK and SYGVNS. The trim removed 1 base at V and 6 bases at J, leaving 4 bases unmatched. CDR3 region: CASSEFDRGHGYTF. The CDR3, as DNA: TGTGCCAGCAGTGAATTCGACAGGGGTCATGGCTACACCTTC.

This clonotype was counted only a few times. This chain uses TRBV7-9 with TRBJ2-5; 10 positions match TRBD2. Germline trimming cut 5 bases from V and 4 bases from J; bases unmatched to any gene: 7. CDR3 size: 15 residues. The germline gives CDR1 SEHNR, CDR2 FQNEAQ (reference sequence). CDR3 loop: CASSQPGLAIETQYF. In DNA form, the CDR3 reads TGTGCCAGCAGCCAACCGGGACTAGCGATAGAGACCCAGTACTTC.

This clonotype was counted once. V usage is TRBV6-2 or TRBV6-3 and J usage is TRBJ2-5; D might be TRBD1 (6 bases). Germline values: CDR1 MNHEY, CDR2 SVGEGT. V lost 10 bases, J lost 3 bases, and 15 bases lay in between. This CDR3 is 13 amino acids long. CDR3 DNA: TGTGCCACGCGGACAGCCACCGAAGAGACCCAGTACTTC. Encoded protein: CATRTATEETQYF.

The J gene is TRBJ2-2, the V gene TRBV7-3; maybe TRBD2 (7 bases). V lost 9 bases, J lost 1 base, and 18 bases lay in between. The CDR3 spans 16 residues. Germline CDR1 reads SGHTA; CDR2 reads FQGTGA. CDR3 bases: TGTGCCAGTAGCCCGGGGGGCCAGGGGAACACCGGGGAGCTGTTTTTT. Amino acids: CASSPGGQGNTGELFF.

This clonotype was found a few times. The CDR3 here is CSVERTGNGYEQYF. Written as DNA, the CDR3 is TGCAGCGTTGAAAGGACAGGGAATGGCTACGAGCAGTACTTC. V gene TRBV29-1 combines with J gene TRBJ2-7; 8 nucleotides agree with TRBD1. J gave up 3 bases and V 2 bases, and 6 bases lay outside the gene matches. CDR3 size: 14 residues. The germline gives CDR1 SQVTM, CDR2 ANQGSEA.

This chain connects TRBV29-1 to TRBJ2-5, with 10 bases lining up with TRBD1. The CDR3 length is 14 residues. CDR1 SQVTM and CDR2 ANQGSEA come from the germline V gene. DNA of the CDR3: TGCTGCGCCAACCGGGACAGGGGATTAGAGACCCAGTACTTC. Translating gives CCANRDRGLETQYF.

V gene TRBV2 combines with J gene TRBJ2-1; D is unclear. CDR3 length equals 13 residues. The germline CDR1 and CDR2 sequences are SNHLY and FYNNEI. Trimming stripped 7 bases from V and 2 bases from J, with 9 bases between. The CDR3 DNA reads as TGTGCCAGCATGGCGAGGCCCTACAATGAGCAGTTCTTC. Translation gives CASMARPYNEQFF.

The table lists this clonotype with many counts. The chain recombines TRBV7-2 with TRBJ2-7; perhaps TRBD1 as D (6 bases). Germline assignment: CDR1 SGHTA and CDR2 FQGNSA. The V and J ends lost 5 bases and 5 bases respectively, with 16 bases between them. The CDR3 is made up of 14 amino acids. The CDR3 here is CASSQPAGAHEQYF. CDR3 nucleotides: TGTGCCAGCAGCCAACCAGCAGGGGCCCACGAGCAGTACTTC.

This clonotype was seen at least ten times. The rearrangement joins TRBV7-2 to TRBJ2-7; D is possibly TRBD1 (6 bases). Trimming pared 1 base from V and 2 bases from J, leaving 6 bases between. Germline loops: CDR1 SGHTA, CDR2 FQGNSA. The CDR3 is 13 amino acids. The CDR3, as DNA: TGTGCCAGCAGCTTAGAGGGGGCCTACGAGCAGTACTTC. Its translation: CASSLEGAYEQYF.

Only a few counts were recorded for this clonotype. The chain combines TRBV7-9 with TRBJ2-5, with a possible D match to TRBD2 (6 bases). V was cut by 5 bases and J by 2 bases, with 15 bases left in between. This CDR3 is 15 amino acids long. Germline V gene data show CDR1 as SEHNR and CDR2 as FQNEAQ (reference sequence). The CDR3 sequence: CASSPGGDGQETQYF. CDR3 DNA sequence: TGTGCCAGCAGCCCTGGAGGGGACGGACAAGAGACCCAGTACTTC.

This chain links TRBV4-1 with TRBJ2-4; D possibly corresponds to TRBD2 (6 bases). The end of the DNA aligns better with TRBJ2-7, so the J call may be wrong. CDR3 size: 17 residues. Looked up from germline, CDR1 is MGHRA and CDR2 is YSYEKL. The DNA of the CDR3 is TGCGCCAGCAGCCAAGATCCCCCTCCTAGCGTTAGCCACGAGCAGTACTTC. Its protein product is CASSQDPPPSVSHEQYF.

This chain uses TRBV6-2 or TRBV6-3 with TRBJ2-4; D unclear. The V gene lost 6 bases and the J gene lost 0 bases, with 18 bases spanning the gap. Per the germline V gene, CDR1 is MNHEY and CDR2 is SVGEGT. The CDR3 covers 17 residues. CDR3 sequence: CASRPTGFSLAKNIQYF. The CDR3, as DNA: TGTGCCAGCAGGCCCACGGGTTTTTCTCTAGCCAAAAACATTCAGTACTTC.